The next 21 T cell receptor beta chains were all read from a single sample in a study of regulatory T cells in long-lasting Graves disease. In building TCR beta libraries, iRepertoire HTBI primers were used together with Arm-PCR of CDR3 regions. From the multiplex PCR reads, TCRdb called clonotypes with MiXCR, one entry per CDR3 protein. This sample has 550,000 to 650,000 distinct CDR3 sequences, with about 16% found just once. Time point given: newly diagnosed GD, antithyroid drugs for less than 3 months. PBMCs were the source of the RNA used for TCR sequencing. The sample was also linked to a second study, of T cells in Graves' hyperthyroidism and ophthalmopathy.

The sample in question was peripheral blood mononuclear cells (PBMCs), obtained at new diagnosis, from a patient treated with antithyroid drugs. These receptors were obtained from a man younger than 35 with Graves disease.

A few counts support this clonotype. The chain combines TRBV6-1 with TRBJ1-2; D remains ambiguous. The CDR3 contains 12 residues. Germline V lookup: CDR1 MNHNS, CDR2 SASEGT. Trimming pared 7 bases from V and 5 bases from J, leaving 11 bases between. CDR3 DNA: TGTGCCAGCACGGAGAGCCAATATGGCTACACCTTC. It codes for CASTESQYGYTF.

This clonotype was seen ten or more times. The rearrangement links TRBV20-1 to TRBJ2-3, with 12 positions matching TRBD2. Losses at the gene ends were 5 bases for V and 4 bases for J; bases not matched to a gene: 4. The CDR3 is made up of 14 amino acids. Germline CDR1 reads DFQATT; CDR2 reads SNEGSKA (reference sequence). CDR3 sequence reads: CSARTSGNSDTQYF. CDR3 sequence (DNA): TGCAGTGCTCGGACTAGCGGGAATTCAGATACGCAGTATTTT.

V is TRBV6-2 or TRBV6-3 and J is TRBJ2-7; 8 nucleotides align to TRBD1. The CDR3 runs 14 residues. Per the germline V gene, CDR1 is MNHEY and CDR2 is SVGEGT. The V gene end was trimmed by 6 bases and the J gene end by 2 bases; junction bases not matched to a gene: 6. DNA of the CDR3: TGTGCCAGCAGCGCCGAGACAGGGGCCTACGAGCAGTACTTC. Protein sequence: CASSAETGAYEQYF.

This rearrangement joins TRBV4-1 to TRBJ2-5; TRBD1 aligns across 10 bases. Unmatched junction bases numbered 7, after V lost 7 bases and J lost 2 bases. Germline V CDR1 and CDR2: MGHRA, YSYEKL. The CDR3 is 15 residues long. The CDR3 sequence is CASTRTGGWQETQYF. The CDR3 DNA follows: TGCGCCAGCACCCGGACAGGGGGTTGGCAAGAGACCCAGTACTTC.

V is TRBV10-3 and J is TRBJ1-2, with 7 nucleotides matching TRBD1. V dropped 6 bases and J dropped 3; count of bases not matched to a gene: 7. This CDR3 comprises 14 residues. From germline, CDR1 is ENHRY and CDR2 SYGVKD. CDR3 residues: CAISIDREDYGYTF. DNA for the CDR3: TGTGCCATCAGCATCGACAGGGAAGACTATGGCTACACCTTC.

This chain uses TRBV6-2 or TRBV6-3 with TRBJ2-1; the match to TRBD2 covers 14 bases. The CDR3 contains 15 residues. The germline V gene has CDR1 MNHEY and CDR2 SVGEGT. CDR3 residues: CASVIGLAGGNEQFF. The CDR3, as DNA: TGTGCTTCAGTGATAGGACTAGCGGGAGGCAATGAGCAGTTCTTC.

The rearrangement joins TRBV9 to TRBJ2-1; D remains unclear. V was trimmed by 3 bases and J by 4 bases, leaving 8 bases between them. The CDR3 sequence is 13 residues long. The germline CDR1 and CDR2 sequences are SGDLS and YYNGEE. Here the CDR3 reads CASSEDDYNEQFF. In DNA form, the CDR3 reads TGTGCCAGCAGCGAGGACGATTACAATGAGCAGTTCTTC. Full variable domain (missing parts from reference TRBV9 and TRBJ2-1): DSGVTQTPKHLITATGQRVTLRCSPRSGDLSVYWYQQSLDQGLQFLIQYYNGEERAKGNILERFSAQQFPDLHSELNLSSLELGDSALYFCASSEDDYNEQFFGPGTRLTVL.

V is TRBV30 and J is TRBJ2-3; 12 positions match TRBD2. Trimming took 5 bases from V and 3 from J; bases not matched to a gene: 6. The CDR3 length is 15 residues. CDR1 and CDR2 from the germline V gene are GTSNPN and SVGIG (reference sequence). CDR3 DNA sequence: TGTGCCTGGGGGCTAGCGGGAGGGGGGACAGATACGCAGTATTTT. Its translation is CAWGLAGGGTDTQYF.

This clonotype has ten or more counts. V and J are TRBV7-9 and TRBJ2-6; D not certain. The CDR3 runs to 16 residues. Germline V gene lookup returns CDR1 SEHNR and CDR2 FQNEAQ (reference sequence). The V and J ends lost 5 bases and 0 bases respectively, with 11 bases between them. As DNA, the CDR3 is TGTGCCAGCAGCCCCCGTGTGGGCTCTGGGGCCAACGTCCTGACTTTC. It specifies CASSPRVGSGANVLTF.

This clonotype showed up just a few times. The chain carries TRBV12-3 or TRBV12-4 and TRBJ1-2, with D maybe TRBD1 (5 bases). The CDR3 runs 15 residues. With 5 bases removed from V and 4 bases from J, the gap between germline ends came to 17 bases. The CDR3 reads CASSPRVGLGYGYTF. Written as DNA, the CDR3 is TGTGCCAGCAGTCCGAGGGTGGGGCTGGGCTATGGCTACACCTTC.

This clonotype appeared a few times. V is TRBV19 and J is TRBJ2-7; a weak D match, TRBD1 (6 bases). The CDR3 consists of 15 residues. Trimming removed 6 bases from V and 4 bases from J, with 19 bases in between. Germline-derived CDR1 and CDR2 are LNHDA and SQIVND (reference sequence). CDR3 sequence (DNA): TGTGCCAGTAGCTCCCCGGGACAAAGAATTTACGAGCAGTACTTC. Translating it yields CASSSPGQRIYEQYF.

A word on this clonotype: This may arise from a read error, as a much more abundant clone is one base away. The chain links TRBV7-3 to TRBJ2-7; D might be TRBD2 (5 bases). Trimming cost V 3 bases and J 4 bases, with 16 bases left between them. Germline assignment: CDR1 SGHTA and CDR2 FQGTGA. The CDR3 runs to 15 residues. The CDR3 loop reads CASSFTSGPAYEQYF. CDR3 nucleotide sequence: TGTGCCAGCAGCTTCACGAGCGGTCCCGCTTACGAGCAGTACTTC.

Ten or more counts support this clonotype. This rearrangement joins TRBV12-3 or TRBV12-4 to TRBJ1-2; TRBD1 is a possible D gene (5 bases). Between the trimmed V and J ends, which lost 4 bases and 0 bases, there was a span of 15 bases. This CDR3 comprises 16 residues. The CDR3 DNA follows: TGTGCCAGCAGTTCCGGGACTACCCACACTAACTATGGCTACACCTTC. Protein sequence: CASSSGTTHTNYGYTF.

The V gene is TRBV28, the J gene TRBJ1-2; no clear D gene. The CDR3 covers 13 residues. Trimming removed 4 bases at V and 3 bases at J, with 9 bases between. The germline V gene has CDR1 MDHEN and CDR2 SYDVKM. The CDR3 reads CASSSHSYYGYTF. The CDR3 DNA reads as TGTGCCAGCAGTTCTCATAGTTACTATGGCTACACCTTC.

This clonotype was recorded many times. J is TRBJ2-1 and V is TRBV11-2; 8 nucleotides line up with TRBD1. The junction had 6 bases not matched to a gene; V was cut back by 2 bases and J by 9 bases. The V gene's germline CDR1 is SGHAT and CDR2 FQNNGV. The CDR3 runs to 14 residues. The CDR3 region is CASSLRTGTGEQFF. The CDR3 nucleotides read TGTGCCAGCAGCTTACGGACAGGGACAGGTGAGCAGTTCTTC.

The rearrangement joins TRBV20-1 to TRBJ2-1; 9 positions agree with TRBD1. CDR1 and CDR2 from the germline V gene are DFQATT and SNEGSKA (reference sequence). V was pared by 7 bases and J by 9 bases, with 10 bases of the junction left unmatched. The CDR3 is made up of 13 amino acids. The CDR3 DNA is TGCAGTGAGCGGGACAGGGAATTCGGTGAGCAGTTCTTC. This translates into CSERDREFGEQFF.

This chain joins TRBV7-8 and TRBJ2-1; 7 bases map to TRBD2. The ends lost 8 bases at V and 1 base at J; junction bases unmatched: 8. There are 15 residues in the CDR3. The germline V gene has CDR1 SGHVS and CDR2 FQNEAQ. CDR3 coding DNA: TGTGCCAGCTTGCTGTGGCGGGAGTCCTACAATGAGCAGTTCTTC. Translating it yields CASLLWRESYNEQFF. The variable domain in full, with the rest retrieved from reference TRBV7-8 and TRBJ2-1, is GAGVSQSPRYKVAKRGQDVALRCDPISGHVSLFWYQQALGQGPEFLTYFQNEAQLDKSGLPSDRFFAERPEGSVSTLKIQRTQQEDSAVYLCASLLWRESYNEQFFGPGTRLTVL.

The V call is TRBV4-1, the J call TRBJ2-5; TRBD2 matches 8 bases. The CDR3 covers 17 residues. J gave up 4 bases and V 2 bases, and 12 bases lay outside the gene matches. Germline V gene lookup returns CDR1 MGHRA and CDR2 YSYEKL. CDR3 residues: CASSQLGREVIGETQYF. For the CDR3, the DNA is TGCGCCAGCAGCCAACTAGGGCGGGAGGTAATCGGAGAGACCCAGTACTTC.

This clonotype was counted ten times or more. CDR3 coding DNA: TGTGCCAGCAGCGGGAGTGGACACAATGAGCAGTTCTTC. Translated, it gives CASSGSGHNEQFF. The V and J genes are TRBV6-1 and TRBJ2-1; D might be TRBD2 (6 bases). CDR3 length: 13 amino acids. The V end was cut by 6 bases, the J end by 5 bases, with 11 bases between. CDR1 MNHNS and CDR2 SASEGT come from the germline V gene.

This chain joins TRBV7-8 and TRBJ1-1; D unclear. Looked up from germline, CDR1 is SGHVS and CDR2 is FQNEAQ. Trimming removed 5 bases from V and 1 base from J, with 14 bases in between. The CDR3 totals 15 residues. As DNA, the CDR3 is TGTGCCAGCAGCCAGCCTGCGCGGGGGAACACTGAAGCTTTCTTT. Protein: CASSQPARGNTEAFF.

This clonotype was seen only a few times. The rearrangement uses TRBV4-2 and TRBJ2-2, with 7 bases fitting TRBD2. Trimming cost V 0 bases and J 5 bases; bases outside gene matches: 9. The V gene's germline CDR1 is LGHNA and CDR2 YNFKEQ. This CDR3 is built from 17 residues. For the CDR3, the DNA is TGTGCCAGCAGCCAAGATCAGTGGCGGGAGAATACCGGGGAGCTGTTTTTT. The encoded protein is CASSQDQWRENTGELFF.